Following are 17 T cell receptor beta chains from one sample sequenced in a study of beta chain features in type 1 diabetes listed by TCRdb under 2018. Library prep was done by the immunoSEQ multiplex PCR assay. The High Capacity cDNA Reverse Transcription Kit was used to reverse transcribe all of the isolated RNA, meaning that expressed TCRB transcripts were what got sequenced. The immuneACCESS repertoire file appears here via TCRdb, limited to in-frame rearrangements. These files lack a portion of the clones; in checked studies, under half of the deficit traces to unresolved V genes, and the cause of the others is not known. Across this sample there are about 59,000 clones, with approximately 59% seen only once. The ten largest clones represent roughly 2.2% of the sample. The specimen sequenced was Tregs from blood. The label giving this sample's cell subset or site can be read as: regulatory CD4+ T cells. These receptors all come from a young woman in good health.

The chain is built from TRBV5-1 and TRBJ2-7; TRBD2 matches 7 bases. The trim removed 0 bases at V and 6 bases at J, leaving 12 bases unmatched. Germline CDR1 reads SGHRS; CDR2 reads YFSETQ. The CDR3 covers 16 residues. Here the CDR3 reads CASSLGGGGLRSEQYF. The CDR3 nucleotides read TGCGCCAGCAGCTTGGGGGGGGGTGGACTCAGAAGCGAGCAGTACTTC.

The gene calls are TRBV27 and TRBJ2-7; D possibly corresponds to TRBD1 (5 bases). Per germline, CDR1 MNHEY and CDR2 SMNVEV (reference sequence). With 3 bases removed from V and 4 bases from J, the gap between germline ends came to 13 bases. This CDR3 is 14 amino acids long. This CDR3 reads CASSLRQGVYEQYF. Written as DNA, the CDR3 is TGTGCCAGCAGTTTGCGGCAGGGCGTGTACGAGCAGTACTTC.

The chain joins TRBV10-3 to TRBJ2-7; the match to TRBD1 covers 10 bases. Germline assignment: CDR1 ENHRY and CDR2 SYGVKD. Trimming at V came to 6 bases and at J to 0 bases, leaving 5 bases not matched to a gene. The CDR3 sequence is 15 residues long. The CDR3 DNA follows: TGTGCCATCAGCCCGGGACAGGGGAGCTCCTACGAGCAGTACTTC. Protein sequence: CAISPGQGSSYEQYF.

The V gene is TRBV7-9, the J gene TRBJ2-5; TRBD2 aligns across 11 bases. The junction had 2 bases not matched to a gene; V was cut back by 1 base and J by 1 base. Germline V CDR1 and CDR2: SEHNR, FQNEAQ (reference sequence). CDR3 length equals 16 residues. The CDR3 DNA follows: TGTGCCAGCAGCTTAGGACTAGCGGGACCCCAAGAGACCCAGTACTTC. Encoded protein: CASSLGLAGPQETQYF.

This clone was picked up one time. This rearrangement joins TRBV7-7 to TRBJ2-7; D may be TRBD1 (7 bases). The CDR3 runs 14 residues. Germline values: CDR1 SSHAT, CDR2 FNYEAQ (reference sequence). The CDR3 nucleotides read TGTGCTAGCGGTACAGGGGTTTCGTCCTACGAGCAGTACTTC. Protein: CASGTGVSSYEQYF.

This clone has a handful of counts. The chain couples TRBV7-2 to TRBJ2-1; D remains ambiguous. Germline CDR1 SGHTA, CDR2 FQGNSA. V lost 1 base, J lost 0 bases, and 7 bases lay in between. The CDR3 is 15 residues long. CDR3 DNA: TGTGCCAGCAGCTTAGACGGTAGCTCCTACAATGAGCAGTTCTTC. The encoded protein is CASSLDGSSYNEQFF.

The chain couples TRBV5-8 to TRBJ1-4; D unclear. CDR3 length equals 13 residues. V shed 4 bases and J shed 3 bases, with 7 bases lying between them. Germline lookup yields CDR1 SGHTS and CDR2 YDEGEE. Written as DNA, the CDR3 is TGTGCCAGCAGCCCCCTCGCTAATGAAAAACTGTTTTTT. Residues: CASSPLANEKLFF.

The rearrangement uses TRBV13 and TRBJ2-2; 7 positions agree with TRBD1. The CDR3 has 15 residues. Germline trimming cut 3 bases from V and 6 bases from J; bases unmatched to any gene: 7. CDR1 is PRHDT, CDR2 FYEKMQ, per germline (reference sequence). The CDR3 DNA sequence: TGTGCCAGCAGCTTTACGGGACAGACGTCCGGGGAGCTGTTTTTT. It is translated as CASSFTGQTSGELFF.

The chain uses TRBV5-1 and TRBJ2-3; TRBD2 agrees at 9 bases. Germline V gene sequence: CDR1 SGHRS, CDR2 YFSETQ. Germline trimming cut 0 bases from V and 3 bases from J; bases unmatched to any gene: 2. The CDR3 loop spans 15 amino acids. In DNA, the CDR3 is TGCGCCAGCAGCTTGGTAGCGGGAGAAACAGATACGCAGTATTTT. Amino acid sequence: CASSLVAGETDTQYF.

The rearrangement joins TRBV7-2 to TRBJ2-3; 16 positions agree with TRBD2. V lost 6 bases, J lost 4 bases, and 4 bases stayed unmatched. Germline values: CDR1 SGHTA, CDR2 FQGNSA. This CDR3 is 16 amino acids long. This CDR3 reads CASRPGLAGGADTQYF. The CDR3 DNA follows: TGTGCCAGCAGACCGGGACTAGCGGGGGGGGCAGATACGCAGTATTTT.

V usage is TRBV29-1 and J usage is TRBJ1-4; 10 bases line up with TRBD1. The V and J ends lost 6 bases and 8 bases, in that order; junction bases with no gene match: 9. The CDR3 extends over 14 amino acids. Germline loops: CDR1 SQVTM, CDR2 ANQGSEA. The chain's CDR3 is CSVPDRGPREKLFF. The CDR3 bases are TGCAGCGTACCCGACAGGGGGCCGCGGGAAAAACTGTTTTTT. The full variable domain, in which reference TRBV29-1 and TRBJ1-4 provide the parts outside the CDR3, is SAVISQKPSRDICQRGTSLTIQCQVDSQVTMMFWYRQQPGQSLTLIATANQGSEATYESGFVIDKFPISRPNLTFSTLTVSNMSPEDSSIYLCSVPDRGPREKLFFGSGTQLSVL.

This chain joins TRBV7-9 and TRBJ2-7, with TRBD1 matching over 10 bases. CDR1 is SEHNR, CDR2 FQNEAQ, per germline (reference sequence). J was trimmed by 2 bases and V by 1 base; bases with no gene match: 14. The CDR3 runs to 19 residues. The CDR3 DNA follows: TGTGCCAGCAGCTTAGATACGAAGCGACAGGGGGCCGTAACCTACGAGCAGTACTTC. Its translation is CASSLDTKRQGAVTYEQYF.

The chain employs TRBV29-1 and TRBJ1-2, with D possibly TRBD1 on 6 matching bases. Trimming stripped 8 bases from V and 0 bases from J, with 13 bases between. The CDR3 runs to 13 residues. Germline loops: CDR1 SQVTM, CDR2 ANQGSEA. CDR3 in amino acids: CSIRTEPNYGYTF. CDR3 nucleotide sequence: TGCAGCATACGGACAGAACCTAACTATGGCTACACCTTC.

This chain's CDR3 is CASSPWGQSTDTQYF. In DNA form, the CDR3 reads TGTGCCAGCAGCCCCTGGGGACAGTCGACAGATACGCAGTATTTT. The gene calls are TRBV7-9 and TRBJ2-3, with 7 nucleotides matching TRBD1. Trimming cost V 5 bases and J 3 bases; bases outside gene matches: 8. The CDR3 is made up of 15 amino acids. Germline loops: CDR1 SEHNR, CDR2 FQNEAQ (reference sequence).

DNA for the CDR3: TGTGCCAGCAGTACTACCTACGAGCAGTACTTC. This codes for CASSTTYEQYF. The chain joins TRBV28 to TRBJ2-7, with D uncertain. This CDR3 has 11 residues. Germline CDR1 MDHEN, CDR2 SYDVKM. With 5 bases removed from V and 2 bases from J, the gap between germline ends came to 4 bases.

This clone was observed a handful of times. The chain's CDR3 is CASGHFTNTEAFF. The CDR3 DNA reads TGTGCCAGCGGACACTTTACGAACACTGAAGCTTTCTTT. This chain joins TRBV11-2 and TRBJ1-1, with D perhaps TRBD1 (5 bases). Trimming removed 8 bases from V and 1 base from J, with 11 bases in between. Germline-derived CDR1 and CDR2 are SGHAT and FQNNGV. CDR3 length: 13 residues.

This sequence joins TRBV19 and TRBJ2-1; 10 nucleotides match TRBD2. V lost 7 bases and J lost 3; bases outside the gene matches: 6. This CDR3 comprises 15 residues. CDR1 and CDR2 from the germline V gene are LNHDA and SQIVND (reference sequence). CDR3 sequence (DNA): TGTGCCAGTAAATCGGCTAGCGGGAGCTACAATGAGCAGTTCTTC. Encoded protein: CASKSASGSYNEQFF.